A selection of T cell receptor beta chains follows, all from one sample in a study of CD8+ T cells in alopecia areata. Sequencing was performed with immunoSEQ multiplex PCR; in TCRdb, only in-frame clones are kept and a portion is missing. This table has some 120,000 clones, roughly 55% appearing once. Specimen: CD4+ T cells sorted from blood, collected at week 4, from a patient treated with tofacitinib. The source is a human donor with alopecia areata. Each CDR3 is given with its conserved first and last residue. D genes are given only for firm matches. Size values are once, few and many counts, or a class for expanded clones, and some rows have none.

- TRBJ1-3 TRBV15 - TGTGCCACCAGCAGCATCGCCGGGTCACGCTCTGGAAACACCATATATTTT CATSSIAGSRSGNTIYF
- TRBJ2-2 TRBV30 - TGTGCCTGGACTCCACAGGGCCCCGGGGAGCTGTTTTTT CAWTPQGPGELFF
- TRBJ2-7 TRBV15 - TGTGCCACCAGCAGAGTGGGGGCGTCCTACGAGCAGTACTTC CATSRVGASYEQYF
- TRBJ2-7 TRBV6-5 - TGTGCCAGCAGCGGGACAACCTCCTCCTACGAGCAGTACTTC CASSGTTSSYEQYF
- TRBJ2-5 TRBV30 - TGTGCCTGGAGTGTAGGAGGGCAGGAGACCCAGTACTTC CAWSVGGQETQYF
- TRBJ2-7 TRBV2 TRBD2 TGTGCCAGCACGACTAGCGGGGTAGTCTACGAGCAGTACTTC CASTTSGVVYEQYF
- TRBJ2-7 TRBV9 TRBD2 TGTGCCAGCAGCGTAGGGCCGGGACTAGCGGGACCGGGCGGGATGGACGAGCAGTACTTC CASSVGPGLAGPGGMDEQYF
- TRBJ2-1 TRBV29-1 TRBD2 TGCAGCGTTGAAGCGGGCAGGGGGCGCCGGGCTAGCGGGAGGCAGGATGAGCAGTTCTTC CSVEAGRGRRASGRQDEQFF
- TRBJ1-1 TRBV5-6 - TGTGCCAGCAGCTTGGTTACTGAAGCTTTCTTT CASSLVTEAFF
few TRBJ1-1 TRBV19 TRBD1 TGTGCCAGTAGTGCGGACAGGGGAAATTTGAACACTGAAGCTTTCTTT CASSADRGNLNTEAFF
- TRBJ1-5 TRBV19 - TGTGCCAGTAGTATGGTAGGGGACCACAATCAGCCCCAGCATTTT CASSMVGDHNQPQHF
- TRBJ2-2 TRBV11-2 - TGTGCCAGCAGCTTAGGGGACTTCGGGACCGGGGAGCTGTTTTTT CASSLGDFGTGELFF
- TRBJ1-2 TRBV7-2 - TGTGCCAGCAGCGAACAGGGCCCTGGGTCCTGGGGCTACACCTTC CASSEQGPGSWGYTF
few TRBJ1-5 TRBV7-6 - TGTGCCAGCAGCTTAGACCCCGGGACCAGCAATCAGCCCCAGCATTTT CASSLDPGTSNQPQHF
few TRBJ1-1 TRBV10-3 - TGTGCCATCAGTGAGGGGGGAAGTGTACCTGAAGCTTTCTTT CAISEGGSVPEAFF
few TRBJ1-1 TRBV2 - TGTGCCAGCAGTGGACATTTTTTGAACACTGAAGCTTTCTTT CASSGHFLNTEAFF
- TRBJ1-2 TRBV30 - TGTGCCTGGAGTAGCACCGGGCGTAACTATGGCTACACCTTC CAWSSTGRNYGYTF
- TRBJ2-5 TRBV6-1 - TGTGCCAGCAGTGAATATACTCAAGAGACCCAGTACTTC CASSEYTQETQYF
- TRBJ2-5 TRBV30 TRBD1 TGTGCCTGGAGCTCCGGGACAGGGGCTGAGACCCAGTACTTC CAWSSGTGAETQYF
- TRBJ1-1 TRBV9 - TGTGCCAGCAGCGTAGCGCCGGCTGGGGAAGCTTTCTTT CASSVAPAGEAFF
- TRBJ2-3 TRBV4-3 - TGCGCCAGCAGCCAATCCCCCGGGACCCCTAGCACAGATACGCAGTATTTT CASSQSPGTPSTDTQYF
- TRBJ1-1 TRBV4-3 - TGCGCCAGCAGCCAAGACGGGGGCGGTTACACTGAAGCTTTCTTT CASSQDGGGYTEAFF
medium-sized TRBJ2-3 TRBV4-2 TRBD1 TGTGCCAGCAGTTTCGAGACAGGGGGCACAGATACGCAGTATTTT CASSFETGGTDTQYF
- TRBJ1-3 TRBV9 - TGTGCCAGCAGCGTAGAAATCAGGGGATCTGGAAACACCATATATTTT CASSVEIRGSGNTIYF
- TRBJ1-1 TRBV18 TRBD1 TGTGCCAGCTCCCCCCGACAGGGTGAAGCTTTCTTT CASSPRQGEAFF
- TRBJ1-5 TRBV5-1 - TGCGCCAGCAGCTTGGAATCCGGTCGCAATCAGCCCCAGCATTTT CASSLESGRNQPQHF
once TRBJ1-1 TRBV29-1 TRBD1 TGCAGCACCGGGACAGGGGGATTGCTTTTCTTT CSTGTGGLLFF
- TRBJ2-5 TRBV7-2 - TGTGCCAGCAGCTTAGTAGTAGCAGAGACCCAGTACTTC CASSLVVAETQYF
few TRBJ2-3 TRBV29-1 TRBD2 TGCAGCGGAGACCTAGCGGGCACAGATACGCAGTATTTT CSGDLAGTDTQYF
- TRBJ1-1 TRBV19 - TGTGCCAGTAGTCCTCGCCCGACAGAAAGGAACACTGAAGCTTTCTTT CASSPRPTERNTEAFF
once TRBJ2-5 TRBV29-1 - TGCAGCGTTACCCGGACCGACCAAGAGACCCAGTACTTC CSVTRTDQETQYF
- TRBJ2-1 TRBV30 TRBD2 TGTGCCTGGAGAGGACTAGCGGGGTACAATGAGCAGTTCTTC CAWRGLAGYNEQFF
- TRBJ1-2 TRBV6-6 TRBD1 TGTGCCAGCAGGGGACAGAACTATGGCTACACCTTC CASRGQNYGYTF
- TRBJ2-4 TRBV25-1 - TGTGCCAGCAGTGAAACAGGACCTTTAGCCAAAAACATTCAGTACTTC CASSETGPLAKNIQYF
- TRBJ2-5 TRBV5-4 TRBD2 TGTGCCAGCAGCTGGGCGACTAGCGGGGAAGAGACCCAGTACTTC CASSWATSGEETQYF
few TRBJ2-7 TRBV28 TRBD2 TGTGCCAGCAGTTTACTCTCTCCTAGCGGGAGCAGCGACGAGCAGTACTTC CASSLLSPSGSSDEQYF
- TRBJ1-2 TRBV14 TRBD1 TGTGCCAGCAGCCCGGGACAGGGGTATGGCTACACCTTC CASSPGQGYGYTF
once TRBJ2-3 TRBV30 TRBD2 TGTGCCTGGATGGGGACTAGCGGGAGAGCAGATACGCAGTATTTT CAWMGTSGRADTQYF
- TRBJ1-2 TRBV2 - TGTGCCAGCAGTGGCTCGGGTTATGGCTACACCTTC CASSGSGYGYTF
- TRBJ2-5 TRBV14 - TGTGCCAGCAGCCGTTCGCAGCAAGAGACCCAGTACTTC CASSRSQQETQYF
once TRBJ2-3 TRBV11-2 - TGTGCCAGCAGTACCTTGGGATCGGATACGCAGTATTTT CASSTLGSDTQYF
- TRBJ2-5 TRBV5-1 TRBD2 TGCGCCAGCAGTCTAACCGTTAGCGGGATAGGCCAAGAGACCCAGTACTTC CASSLTVSGIGQETQYF
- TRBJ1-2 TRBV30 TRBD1 TGTGCCTGGAGTCGACAGGGCCTCCCCTATGGCTACACCTTC CAWSRQGLPYGYTF
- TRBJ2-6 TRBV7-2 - TGTGCCAGCAGCTTAGAGGCTGGGGCCAACGTCCTGACTTTC CASSLEAGANVLTF
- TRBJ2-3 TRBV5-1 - TGCGCCAGCAGCTTGGGAGGGGCAGATACGCAGTATTTT CASSLGGADTQYF
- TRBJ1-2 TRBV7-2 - TGTGCCAGCAGCTTAGGGTTGATGGGAAGACCTAACTATGGCTACACCTTC CASSLGLMGRPNYGYTF
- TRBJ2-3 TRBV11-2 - TGTGCCAGCAGCTTAGACAGGGCAGATACGCAGTATTTT CASSLDRADTQYF
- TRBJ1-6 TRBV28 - TGTGCCAGCAGAGTTTACCTTGCTAGATCAAATTCACCCCTCCACTTT CASRVYLARSNSPLHF
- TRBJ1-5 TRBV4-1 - TGCGCCAGCAGCCAAGCCCCCCCTAATCAGCCCCAGCATTTT CASSQAPPNQPQHF
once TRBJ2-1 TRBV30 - TGTGCGTTGGGACGTGCCCTCGGCTACAATGAGCAGTTCTTC CALGRALGYNEQFF
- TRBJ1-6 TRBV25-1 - TGTGCCAGCAGGGGGGTAGATTCACCCCTCCACTTT CASRGVDSPLHF
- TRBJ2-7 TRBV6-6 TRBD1 TGTGCCAGCAGTTACTCGACAGGGAAGGACGAGCAGTACTTC CASSYSTGKDEQYF
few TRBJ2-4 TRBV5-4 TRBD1 TGTGCCAGCAGCGGATTAGCCGGGACAGGGGTTAAAAACATTCAGTACTTC CASSGLAGTGVKNIQYF
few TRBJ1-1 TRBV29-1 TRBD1 TGCAGCGTGAGGGGACAGGGTGAAGCTTTCTTT CSVRGQGEAFF
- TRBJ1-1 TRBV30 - TGTGCCTGGAGTGCCTTGAGGGGAGAAGCTTTCTTT CAWSALRGEAFF
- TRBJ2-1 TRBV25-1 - TGTGCCAGCAGTGAAAGAGTCGGAGCGGAGAACAATGAGCAGTTCTTC CASSERVGAENNEQFF
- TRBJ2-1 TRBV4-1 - TGCGCCAGCAGCCAAGGGGACGGCCGGTTCTTC CASSQGDGRFF
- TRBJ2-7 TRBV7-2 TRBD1 TGTGCCAGCAGCCACGGGGACAGGGGATACGAGCAGTACTTC CASSHGDRGYEQYF
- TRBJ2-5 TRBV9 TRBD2 TGTGCCAGCAGCGTAGGCGGGGGAATGGTGGAGACCCAGTACTTC CASSVGGGMVETQYF